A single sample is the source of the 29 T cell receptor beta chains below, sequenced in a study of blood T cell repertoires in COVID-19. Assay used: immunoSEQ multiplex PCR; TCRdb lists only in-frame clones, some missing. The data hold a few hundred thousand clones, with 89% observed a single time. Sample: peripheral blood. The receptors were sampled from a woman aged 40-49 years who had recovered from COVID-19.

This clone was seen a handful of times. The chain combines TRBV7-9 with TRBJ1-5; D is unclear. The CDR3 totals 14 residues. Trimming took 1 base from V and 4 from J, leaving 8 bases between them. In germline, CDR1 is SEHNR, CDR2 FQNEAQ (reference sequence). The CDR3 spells CASSLVGGNQPQHF. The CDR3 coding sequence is TGTGCCAGCAGCTTAGTTGGAGGAAATCAGCCCCAGCATTTT.

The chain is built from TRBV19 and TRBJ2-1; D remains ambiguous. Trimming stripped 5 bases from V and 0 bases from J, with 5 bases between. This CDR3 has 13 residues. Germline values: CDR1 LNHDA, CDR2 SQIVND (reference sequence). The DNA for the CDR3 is TGTGCCAGTAGTTTGAGCTCCTACAATGAGCAGTTCTTC. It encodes CASSLSSYNEQFF.

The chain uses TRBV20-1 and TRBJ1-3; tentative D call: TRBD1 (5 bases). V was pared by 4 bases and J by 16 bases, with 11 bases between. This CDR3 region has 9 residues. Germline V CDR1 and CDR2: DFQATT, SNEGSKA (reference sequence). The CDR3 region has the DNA TGCAGTGCTACAGGGTTTAGTTATTTT. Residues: CSATGFSYF.

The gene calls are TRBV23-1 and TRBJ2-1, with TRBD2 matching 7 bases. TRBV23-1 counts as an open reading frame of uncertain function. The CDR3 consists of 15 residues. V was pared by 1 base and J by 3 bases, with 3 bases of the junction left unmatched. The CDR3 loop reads CASSQYSSGYNEQFF. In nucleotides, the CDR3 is TGCGCCAGCAGTCAATATTCTAGCGGCTACAATGAGCAGTTCTTC.

Here the CDR3 DNA reads TGCAGTGCTAACAGGGGGGAGACCCAGTACTTC. This codes for CSANRGETQYF. The chain carries TRBV20-1 and TRBJ2-5; TRBD1 aligns across 8 bases. Germline-derived CDR1 and CDR2 are DFQATT and SNEGSKA (reference sequence). The CDR3 extends over 11 amino acids. Trimming removed 4 bases from V and 5 bases from J; junction bases left unmatched: 0.

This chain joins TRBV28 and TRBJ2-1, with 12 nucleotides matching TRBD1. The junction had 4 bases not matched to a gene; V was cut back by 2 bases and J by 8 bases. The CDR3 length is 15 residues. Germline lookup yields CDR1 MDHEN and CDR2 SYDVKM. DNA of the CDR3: TGTGCCAGCAGTTTAGGGACAGGGGGCATCTATGAGCAGTTCTTC. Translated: CASSLGTGGIYEQFF.

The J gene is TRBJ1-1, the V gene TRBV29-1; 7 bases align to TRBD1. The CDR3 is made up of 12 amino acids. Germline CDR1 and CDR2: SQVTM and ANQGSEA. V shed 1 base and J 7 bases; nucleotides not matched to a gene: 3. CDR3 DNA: TGCAGCGTTGAAGCAGGGGGAGGTGAAGCTTTCTTT. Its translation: CSVEAGGGEAFF.

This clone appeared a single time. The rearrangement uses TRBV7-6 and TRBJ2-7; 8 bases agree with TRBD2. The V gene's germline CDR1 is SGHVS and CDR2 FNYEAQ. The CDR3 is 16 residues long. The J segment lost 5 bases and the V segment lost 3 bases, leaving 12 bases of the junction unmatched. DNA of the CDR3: TGTGCCAGCAGCTTTAAGCGTCGCGGGGGGAGAAACGAGCAGTACTTC. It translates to CASSFKRRGGRNEQYF. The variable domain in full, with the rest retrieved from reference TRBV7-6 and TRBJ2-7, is GAGVSQSPRYKVTKRGQDVALRCDPISGHVSLYWYRQALGQGPEFLTYFNYEAQQDKSGLPNDRFSAERPEGSISTLTIQRTEQRDSAMYRCASSFKRRGGRNEQYFGPGTRLTVT.

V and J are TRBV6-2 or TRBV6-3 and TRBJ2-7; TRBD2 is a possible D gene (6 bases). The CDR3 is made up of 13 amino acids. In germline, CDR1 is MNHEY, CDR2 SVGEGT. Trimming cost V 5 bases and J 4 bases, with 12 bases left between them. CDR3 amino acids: CASSQRLAYEQYV. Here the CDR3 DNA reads TGTGCCAGCAGTCAAAGGCTAGCGTACGAGCAGTACGTC.

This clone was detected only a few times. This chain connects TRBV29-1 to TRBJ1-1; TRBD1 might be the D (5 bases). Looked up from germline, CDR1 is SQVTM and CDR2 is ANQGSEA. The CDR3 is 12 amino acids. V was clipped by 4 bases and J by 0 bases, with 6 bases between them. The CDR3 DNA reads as TGCAGCGTTGTACAGGTGAACACTGAAGCTTTCTTT. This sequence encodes CSVVQVNTEAFF.

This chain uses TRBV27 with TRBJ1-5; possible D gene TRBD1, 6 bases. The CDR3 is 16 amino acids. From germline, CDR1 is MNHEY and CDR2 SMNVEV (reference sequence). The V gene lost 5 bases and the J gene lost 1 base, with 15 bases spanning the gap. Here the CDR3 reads CASSAVGRGSNQPQHF. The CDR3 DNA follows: TGTGCCAGCAGTGCAGTCGGCAGGGGAAGCAATCAGCCCCAGCATTTT.

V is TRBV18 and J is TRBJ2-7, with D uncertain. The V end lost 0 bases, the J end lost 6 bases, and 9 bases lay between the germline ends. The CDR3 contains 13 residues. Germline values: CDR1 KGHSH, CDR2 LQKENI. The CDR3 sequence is CASSPPVLSEQYF. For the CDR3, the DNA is TGTGCCAGCTCACCACCCGTACTCTCCGAGCAGTACTTC.

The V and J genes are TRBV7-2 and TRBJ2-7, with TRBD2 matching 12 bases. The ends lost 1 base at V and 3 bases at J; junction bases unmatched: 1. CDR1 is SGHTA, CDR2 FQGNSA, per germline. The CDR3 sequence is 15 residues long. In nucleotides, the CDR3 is TGTGCCAGCAGCTTAGGACTAGCGGGAGTCTACGAGCAGTACGTC. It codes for CASSLGLAGVYEQYV.

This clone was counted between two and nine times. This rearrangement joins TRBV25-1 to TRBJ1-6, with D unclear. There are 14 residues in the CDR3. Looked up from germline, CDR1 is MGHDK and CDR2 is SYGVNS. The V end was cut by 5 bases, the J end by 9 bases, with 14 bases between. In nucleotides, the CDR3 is TGTGCCAGCAGTACCGGGTCGCATGGTTCACCCCTCCACTTT. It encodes CASSTGSHGSPLHF.

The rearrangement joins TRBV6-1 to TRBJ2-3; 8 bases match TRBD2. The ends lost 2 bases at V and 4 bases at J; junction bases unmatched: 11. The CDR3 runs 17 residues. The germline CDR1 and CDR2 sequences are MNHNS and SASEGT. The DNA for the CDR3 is TGTGCCAGCAGTGAATTGAACGGGAGGGCCGGATCAGATACGCAGTATTTT. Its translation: CASSELNGRAGSDTQYF.

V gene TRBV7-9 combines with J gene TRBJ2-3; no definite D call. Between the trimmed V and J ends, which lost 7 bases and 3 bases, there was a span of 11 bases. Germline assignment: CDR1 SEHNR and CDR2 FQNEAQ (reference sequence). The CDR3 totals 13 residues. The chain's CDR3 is CASILTSTDTQYF. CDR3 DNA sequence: TGTGCCAGCATCCTTACTTCGACAGATACGCAGTATTTT.

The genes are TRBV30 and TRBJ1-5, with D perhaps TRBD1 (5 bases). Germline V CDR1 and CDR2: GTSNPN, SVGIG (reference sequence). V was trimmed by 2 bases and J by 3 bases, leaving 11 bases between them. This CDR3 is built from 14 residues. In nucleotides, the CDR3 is TGTGCCTGGAGTAGGGGAAGGGACAATCAGCCCCAGCATTTT. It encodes CAWSRGRDNQPQHF.

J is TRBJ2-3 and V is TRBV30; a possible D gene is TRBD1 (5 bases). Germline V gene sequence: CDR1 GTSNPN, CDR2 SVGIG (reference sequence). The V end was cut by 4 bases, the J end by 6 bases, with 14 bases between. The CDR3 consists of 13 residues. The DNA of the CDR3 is TGTGCCTGGACGCAACAGCCAGGGGATACGCAGTATTTT. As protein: CAWTQQPGDTQYF.

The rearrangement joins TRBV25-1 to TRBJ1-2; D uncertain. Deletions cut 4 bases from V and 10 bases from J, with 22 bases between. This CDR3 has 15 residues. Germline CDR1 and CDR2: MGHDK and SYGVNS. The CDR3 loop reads CASSASRRGALDYTF. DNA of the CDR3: TGTGCCAGCAGTGCGAGTCGTCGGGGTGCCCTTGACTACACCTTC.

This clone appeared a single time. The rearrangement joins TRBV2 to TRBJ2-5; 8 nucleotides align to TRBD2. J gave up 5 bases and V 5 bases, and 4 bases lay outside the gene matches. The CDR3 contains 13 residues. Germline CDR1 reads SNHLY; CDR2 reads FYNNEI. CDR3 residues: CASSRGGRETQYF. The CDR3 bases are TGTGCCAGCAGTCGGGGGGGGCGCGAGACCCAGTACTTC.

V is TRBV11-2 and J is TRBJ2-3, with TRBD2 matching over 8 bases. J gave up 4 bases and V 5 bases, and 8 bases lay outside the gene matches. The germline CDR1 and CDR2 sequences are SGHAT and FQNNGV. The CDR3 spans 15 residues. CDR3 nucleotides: TGTGCCAGCAGCGCCTCCGGGGGGGGGCCAGATACGCAGTATTTT. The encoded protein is CASSASGGGPDTQYF.

The chain's CDR3 is CASSAGRGYSPLHF. In DNA, the CDR3 is TGTGCCAGTAGTGCGGGCAGGGGTTATTCACCCCTCCACTTT. The V and J genes are TRBV19 and TRBJ1-6; TRBD1 might be the D (6 bases). Looked up from germline, CDR1 is LNHDA and CDR2 is SQIVND (reference sequence). Trimming left V 5 bases short and J 8 bases short, with 13 bases between. The CDR3 is 14 residues long.

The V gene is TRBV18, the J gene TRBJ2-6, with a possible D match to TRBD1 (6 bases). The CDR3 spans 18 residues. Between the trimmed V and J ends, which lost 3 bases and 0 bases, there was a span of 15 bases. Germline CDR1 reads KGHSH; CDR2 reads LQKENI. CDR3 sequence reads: CASSPPDSHSSGANVLTF. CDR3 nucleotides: TGTGCCAGCTCACCTCCGGACAGCCACTCCTCTGGGGCCAACGTCCTGACTTTC.

CDR3 in amino acids: CAPEELGSGYTF. The CDR3 region has the DNA TGTGCCCCCGAGGAATTAGGTAGTGGCTACACCTTC. The V and J genes are TRBV7-9 and TRBJ1-2, with no clear D. Deletions cut 11 bases from V and 7 bases from J, with 17 bases between. This CDR3 comprises 12 residues. Germline CDR1 is SEHNR and CDR2 is FQNEAQ (reference sequence).

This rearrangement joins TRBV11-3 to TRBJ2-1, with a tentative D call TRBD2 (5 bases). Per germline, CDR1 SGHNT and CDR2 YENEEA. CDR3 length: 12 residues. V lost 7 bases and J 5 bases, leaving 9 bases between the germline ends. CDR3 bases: TGTGCCAGCAAGGAAGCGGACAATGAGCAGTTCTTC. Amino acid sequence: CASKEADNEQFF.

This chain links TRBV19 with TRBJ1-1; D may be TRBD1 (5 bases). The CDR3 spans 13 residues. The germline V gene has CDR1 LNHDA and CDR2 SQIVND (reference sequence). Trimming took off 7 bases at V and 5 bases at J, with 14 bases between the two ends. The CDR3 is CASKEGWLTEAFF. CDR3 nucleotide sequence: TGTGCCAGTAAGGAGGGGTGGTTAACTGAAGCTTTCTTT.

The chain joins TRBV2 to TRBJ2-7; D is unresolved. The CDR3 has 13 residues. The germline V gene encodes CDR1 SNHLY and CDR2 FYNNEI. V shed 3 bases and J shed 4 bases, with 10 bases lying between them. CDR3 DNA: TGTGCCAGCAGTGAGGGCAGCACTTACGAGCAGTACGTC. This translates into CASSEGSTYEQYV.

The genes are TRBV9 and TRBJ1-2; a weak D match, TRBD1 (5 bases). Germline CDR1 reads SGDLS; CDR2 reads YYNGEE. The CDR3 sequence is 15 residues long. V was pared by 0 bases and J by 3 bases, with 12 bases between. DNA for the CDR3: TGTGCCAGCAGCGTAGGTCCGGGAGGGGACTATGGCTACACCTTC. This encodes CASSVGPGGDYGYTF.

CDR3 sequence reads: CASSALGQVYEQYF. CDR3 in DNA: TGTGCCAGCAGTGCCTTGGGACAGGTTTACGAGCAGTACTTC. This chain uses TRBV2 with TRBJ2-7; 8 nucleotides agree with TRBD1. The junction had 6 bases not matched to a gene; V was cut back by 4 bases and J by 4 bases. The CDR3 is 14 residues long. CDR1 and CDR2 (germline): SNHLY, FYNNEI.